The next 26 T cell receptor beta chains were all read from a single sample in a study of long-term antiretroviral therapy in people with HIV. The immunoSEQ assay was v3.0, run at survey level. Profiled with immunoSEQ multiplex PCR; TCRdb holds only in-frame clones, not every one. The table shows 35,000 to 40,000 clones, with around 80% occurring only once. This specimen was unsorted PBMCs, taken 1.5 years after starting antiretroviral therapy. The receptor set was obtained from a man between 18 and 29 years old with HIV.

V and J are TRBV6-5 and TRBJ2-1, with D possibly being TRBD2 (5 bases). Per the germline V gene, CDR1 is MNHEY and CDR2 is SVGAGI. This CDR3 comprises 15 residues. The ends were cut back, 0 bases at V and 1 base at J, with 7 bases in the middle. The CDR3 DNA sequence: TGTGCCAGCAGTTACTCTCCGGGGTCCTACAATGAGCAGTTCTTC. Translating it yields CASSYSPGSYNEQFF.

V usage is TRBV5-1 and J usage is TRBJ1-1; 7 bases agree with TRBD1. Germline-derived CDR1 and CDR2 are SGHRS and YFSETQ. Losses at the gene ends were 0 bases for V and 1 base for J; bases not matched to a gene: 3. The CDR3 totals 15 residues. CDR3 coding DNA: TGCGCCAGCAGCTTGGAAGGGGGCAAGAACACTGAAGCTTTCTTT. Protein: CASSLEGGKNTEAFF.

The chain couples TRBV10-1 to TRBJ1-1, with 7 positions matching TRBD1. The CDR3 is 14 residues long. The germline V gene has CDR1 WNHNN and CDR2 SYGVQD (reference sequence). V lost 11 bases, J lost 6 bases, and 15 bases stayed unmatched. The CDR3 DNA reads TGCGCCGGTGACAAGACAGGGAAAGACTCTGAAGCTTTCTTT. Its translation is CAGDKTGKDSEAFF.

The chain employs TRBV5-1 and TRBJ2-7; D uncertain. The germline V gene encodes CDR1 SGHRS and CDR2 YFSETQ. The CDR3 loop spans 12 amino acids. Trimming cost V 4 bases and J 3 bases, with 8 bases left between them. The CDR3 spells CASSDNIYEQYF. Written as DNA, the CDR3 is TGCGCCAGCAGCGACAATATCTACGAGCAGTACTTC.

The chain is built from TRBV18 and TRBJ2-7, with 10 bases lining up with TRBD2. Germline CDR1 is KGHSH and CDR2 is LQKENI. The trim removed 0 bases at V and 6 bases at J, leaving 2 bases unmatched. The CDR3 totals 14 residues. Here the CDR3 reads CASSPPSGRTEQYF. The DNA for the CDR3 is TGTGCCAGCTCACCACCTAGCGGGAGGACCGAGCAGTACTTC.

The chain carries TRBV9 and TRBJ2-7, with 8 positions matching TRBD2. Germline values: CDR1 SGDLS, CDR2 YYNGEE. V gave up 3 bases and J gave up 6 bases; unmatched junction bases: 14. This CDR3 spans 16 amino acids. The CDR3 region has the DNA TGTGCCAGCAGCGCGGGCGACGGGAGGGCGGCTTCCGAGCAGTACTTC. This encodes CASSAGDGRAASEQYF.

Here the CDR3 DNA reads TGTGCCAGCAGCATTCGGGTGACAGGGGGCGCTTGGTACGAGCAGTACTTC. This sequence encodes CASSIRVTGGAWYEQYF. This sequence joins TRBV21-1 and TRBJ2-7; the D segment call TRBD1 is taken from the table without a DNA check. TRBV21-1 constitutes a pseudogene. This CDR3 has 17 residues.

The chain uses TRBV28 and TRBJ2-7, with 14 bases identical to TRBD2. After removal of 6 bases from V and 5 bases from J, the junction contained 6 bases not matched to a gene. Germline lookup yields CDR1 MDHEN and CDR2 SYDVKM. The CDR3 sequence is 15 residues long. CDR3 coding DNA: TGTGCCAGCAGAGAAGGGACTAGCGGGAGACACGAGCAGTACTTC. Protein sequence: CASREGTSGRHEQYF.

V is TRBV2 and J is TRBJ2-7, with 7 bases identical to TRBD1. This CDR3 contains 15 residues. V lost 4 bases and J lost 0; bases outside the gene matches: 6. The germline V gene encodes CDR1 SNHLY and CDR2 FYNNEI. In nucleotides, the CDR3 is TGTGCCAGCAGTGGAACAGGGGAGAGCTCCTACGAGCAGTACTTC. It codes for CASSGTGESSYEQYF.

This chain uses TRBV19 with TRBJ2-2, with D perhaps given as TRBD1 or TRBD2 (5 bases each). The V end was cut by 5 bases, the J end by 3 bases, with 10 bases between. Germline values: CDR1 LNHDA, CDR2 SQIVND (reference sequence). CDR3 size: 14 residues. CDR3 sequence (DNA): TGTGCCAGTAGTTCCAGAGGGGACACCGGGGAGCTGTTTTTT. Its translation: CASSSRGDTGELFF.

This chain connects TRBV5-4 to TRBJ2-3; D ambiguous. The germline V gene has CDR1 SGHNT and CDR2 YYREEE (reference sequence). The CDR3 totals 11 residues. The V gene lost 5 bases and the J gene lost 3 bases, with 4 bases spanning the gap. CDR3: CASSITDTQYF. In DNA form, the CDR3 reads TGTGCCAGCAGTATAACAGATACGCAGTATTTT.

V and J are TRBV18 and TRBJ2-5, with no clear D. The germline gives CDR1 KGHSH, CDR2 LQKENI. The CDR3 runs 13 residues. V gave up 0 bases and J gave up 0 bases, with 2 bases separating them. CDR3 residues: CASSPPYQETQYF. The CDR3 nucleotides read TGTGCCAGCTCACCACCGTACCAAGAGACCCAGTACTTC. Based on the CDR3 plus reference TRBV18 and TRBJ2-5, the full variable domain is NAGVMQNPRHLVRRRGQEARLRCSPMKGHSHVYWYRQLPEEGLKFMVYLQKENIIDESGMPKERFSAEFPKEGPSILRIQQVVRGDSAAYFCASSPPYQETQYFGPGTRLLVL.

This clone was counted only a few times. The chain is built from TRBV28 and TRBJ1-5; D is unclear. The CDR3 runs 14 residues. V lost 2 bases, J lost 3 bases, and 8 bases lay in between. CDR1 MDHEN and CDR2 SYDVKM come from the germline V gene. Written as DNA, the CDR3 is TGTGCCAGCAGTTTAACCTCCGACAATCAGCCCCAGCATTTT. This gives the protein CASSLTSDNQPQHF.

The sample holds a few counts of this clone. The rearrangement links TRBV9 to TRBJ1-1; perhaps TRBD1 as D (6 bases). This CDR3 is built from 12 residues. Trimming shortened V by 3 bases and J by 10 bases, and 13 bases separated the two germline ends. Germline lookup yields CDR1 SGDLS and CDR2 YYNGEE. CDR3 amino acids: CASSATGTTAFF. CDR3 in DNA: TGTGCCAGCAGCGCAACCGGGACAACAGCTTTCTTT.

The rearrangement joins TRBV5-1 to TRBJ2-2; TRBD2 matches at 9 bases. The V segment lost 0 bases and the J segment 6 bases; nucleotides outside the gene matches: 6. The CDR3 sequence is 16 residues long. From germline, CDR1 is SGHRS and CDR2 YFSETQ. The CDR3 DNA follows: TGCGCCAGCAGCTTGGCGGCGGGAGGGCCTCCCGGGGAGCTGTTTTTT. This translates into CASSLAAGGPPGELFF.

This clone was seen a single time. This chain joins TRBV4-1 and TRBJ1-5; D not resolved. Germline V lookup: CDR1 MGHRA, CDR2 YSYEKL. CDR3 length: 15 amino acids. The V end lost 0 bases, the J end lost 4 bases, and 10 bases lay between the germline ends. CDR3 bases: TGCGCCAGCAGCCAAGATCGGGCCATTAATCAGCCCCAGCATTTT. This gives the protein CASSQDRAINQPQHF.

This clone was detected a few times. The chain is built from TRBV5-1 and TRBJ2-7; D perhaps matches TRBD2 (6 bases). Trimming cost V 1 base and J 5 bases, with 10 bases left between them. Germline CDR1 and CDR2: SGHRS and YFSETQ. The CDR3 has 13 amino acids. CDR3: CASSLRSSDEQYF. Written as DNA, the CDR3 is TGCGCCAGCAGCTTGAGGTCTAGCGACGAGCAGTACTTC.

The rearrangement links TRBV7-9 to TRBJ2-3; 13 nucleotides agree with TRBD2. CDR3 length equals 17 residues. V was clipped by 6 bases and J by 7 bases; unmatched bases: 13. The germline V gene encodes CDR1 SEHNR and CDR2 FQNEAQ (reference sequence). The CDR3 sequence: CASRSGTPGLAGNTQYF. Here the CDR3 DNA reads TGTGCCAGCAGATCCGGGACACCGGGACTAGCGGGGAATACGCAGTATTTT. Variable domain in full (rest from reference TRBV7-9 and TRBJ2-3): DTGVSQNPRHKITKRGQNVTFRCDPISEHNRLYWYRQTLGQGPEFLTYFQNEAQLEKSRLLSDRFSAERPKGSFSTLEIQRTEQGDSAMYLCASRSGTPGLAGNTQYFGPGTRLTVL.

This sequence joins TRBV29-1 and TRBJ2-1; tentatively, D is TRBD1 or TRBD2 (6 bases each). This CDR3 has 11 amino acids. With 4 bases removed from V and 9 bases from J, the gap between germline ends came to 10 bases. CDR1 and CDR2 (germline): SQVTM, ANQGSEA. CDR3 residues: CSVGGAGEQFF. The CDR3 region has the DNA TGCAGCGTTGGGGGGGCTGGTGAGCAGTTCTTC.

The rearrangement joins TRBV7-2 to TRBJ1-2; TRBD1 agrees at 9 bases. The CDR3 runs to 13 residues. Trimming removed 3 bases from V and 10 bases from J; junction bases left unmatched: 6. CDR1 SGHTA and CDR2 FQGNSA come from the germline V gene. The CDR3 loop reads CASSFGDRAVYTF. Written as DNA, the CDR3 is TGTGCCAGCAGCTTCGGGGACAGGGCGGTCTACACCTTC.

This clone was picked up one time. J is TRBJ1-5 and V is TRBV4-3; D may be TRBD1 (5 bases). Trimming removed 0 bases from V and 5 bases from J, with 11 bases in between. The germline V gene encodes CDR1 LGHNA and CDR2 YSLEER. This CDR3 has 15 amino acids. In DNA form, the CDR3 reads TGCGCCAGCAGCCAAGACCAGGGTGGTTATCAGCCCCAGCATTTT. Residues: CASSQDQGGYQPQHF.

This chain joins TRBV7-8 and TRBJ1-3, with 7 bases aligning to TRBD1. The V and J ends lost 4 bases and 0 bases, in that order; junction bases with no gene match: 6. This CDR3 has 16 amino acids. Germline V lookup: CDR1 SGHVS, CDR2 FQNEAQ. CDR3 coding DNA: TGTGCCAGCAGCTCTAAAGGGACAGACTCTGGAAACACCATATATTTT. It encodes CASSSKGTDSGNTIYF.

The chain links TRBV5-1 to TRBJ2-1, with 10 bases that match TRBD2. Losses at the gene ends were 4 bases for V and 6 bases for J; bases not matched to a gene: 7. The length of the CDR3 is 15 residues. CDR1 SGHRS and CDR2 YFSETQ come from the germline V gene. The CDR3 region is CASSGLAGVGNEQFF. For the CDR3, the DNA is TGCGCCAGCAGCGGGCTAGCGGGAGTGGGCAATGAGCAGTTCTTC.

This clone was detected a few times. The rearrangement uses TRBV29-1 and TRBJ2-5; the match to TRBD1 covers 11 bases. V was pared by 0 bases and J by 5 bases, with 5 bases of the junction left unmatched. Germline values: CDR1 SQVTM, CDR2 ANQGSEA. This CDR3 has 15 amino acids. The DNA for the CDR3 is TGCAGCGTTGAAGAGGACAGGGGGCGGGCGGAGACCCAGTACTTC. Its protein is CSVEEDRGRAETQYF.

The CDR3 region is CASSLGPNTGELFF. DNA of the CDR3: TGTGCCAGCAGCTTGGGACCGAACACCGGGGAGCTGTTTTTT. The gene calls are TRBV5-5 and TRBJ2-2; the D is unclear. CDR3 length: 14 amino acids. Trimming removed 0 bases from V and 0 bases from J, with 3 bases in between. CDR1 is SGHKS, CDR2 YYEKEE, per germline (reference sequence). The complete variable domain, with remaining parts taken from reference TRBV5-5 and TRBJ2-2, reads DAGVTQSPTHLIKTRGQQVTLRCSPISGHKSVSWYQQVLGQGPQFIFQYYEKEERGRGNFPDRFSARQFPNYSSELNVNALLLGDSALYLCASSLGPNTGELFFGEGSRLTVL.

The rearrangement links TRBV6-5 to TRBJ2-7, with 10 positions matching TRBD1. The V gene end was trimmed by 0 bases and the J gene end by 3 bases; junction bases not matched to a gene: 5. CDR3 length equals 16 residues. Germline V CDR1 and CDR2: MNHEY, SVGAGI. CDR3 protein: CASSYSAGDRGYEQYF. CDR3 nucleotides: TGTGCCAGCAGTTACTCGGCCGGGGACAGGGGCTACGAGCAGTACTTC.